These T cell receptor beta chains were read from a single sample in a study of neurological immune-mediated disorders. TCRdb re-derived calls from the 5' RACE reads in MiXCR, one entry per CDR3 protein. This sample has more than 50,000 distinct CDR3 sequences, with around 3.9% found just once. The sequenced sample was PBMCs. The receptors were gathered from a man aged 25 to 40 with multiple sclerosis. The CDR3 runs from the conserved cysteine through the conserved F or W. A D gene is named only where the DNA matches it firmly. Rows give clone size only sometimes, using once, few, many, or a class for an expanded clone.

J | V | length | size | D | CDR3 | DNA
TRBJ2-5 | TRBV5-1 | 14 | many | - | CASSWGESRETQYF | TGCGCCAGCAGCTGGGGGGAAAGTCGAGAGACCCAGTACTTC
TRBJ2-1 | TRBV6-5 | 13 | few | TRBD2 | CASSPAGGREQFF | TGTGCCAGCAGCCCCGCGGGGGGGCGGGAGCAGTTCTTC
TRBJ2-3 | TRBV5-1 | 14 | many | - | CASFRAASTDTQYF | TGCGCCAGCTTCCGAGCGGCTAGCACAGATACGCAGTATTTT
TRBJ2-5 | TRBV11-2 | 15 | many | TRBD1 | CASSPTGARQETQYF | TGTGCCAGCAGCCCGACAGGGGCGCGACAAGAGACCCAGTACTTC
TRBJ2-1 | TRBV7-2 | 13 | many | - | CASSLGLNNEQFF | TGTGCCAGCAGCTTAGGACTGAACAATGAGCAGTTCTTC
TRBJ2-5 | TRBV5-5 | 15 | medium-sized | TRBD2 | CASSPSGTNQETQYF | TGTGCCAGCAGCCCTAGCGGAACTAACCAAGAGACCCAGTACTTC
TRBJ2-3 | TRBV5-1 | 13 | many | TRBD2 | CASSAGGMDTQYF | TGCGCCAGCAGCGCGGGGGGGATGGATACGCAGTATTTT
TRBJ1-5 | TRBV6-6 | 14 | many | - | CASSGGDGNQPQNF | TGTGCCAGCAGCGGGGGGGATGGCAATCAGCCCCAGAATTTT
TRBJ2-3 | TRBV20-1 | 11 | many | - | CSARAADTQYF | TGCAGTGCTAGGGCGGCGGATACGCAGTATTTT
TRBJ2-3 | TRBV25-1 | 12 | many | - | CATNPGTDTQYF | TGTGCCACCAACCCGGGGACCGATACGCAGTATTTT
TRBJ1-1 | TRBV6-5 | 16 | many | - | CASSYSRARRYTEAFF | TGTGCCAGCAGTTACTCGAGAGCAAGGAGGTACACTGAAGCTTTCTTT
TRBJ1-2 | TRBV12-3/TRBV12-4 | 14 | many | TRBD1 | CASSPGGAPYGYTF | TGTGCCAGCAGTCCAGGGGGAGCCCCCTATGGCTACACCTTC
TRBJ2-7 | TRBV12-3/TRBV12-4 | 15 | few | - | CASGPQGRVHYEQYF | TGTGCCAGCGGCCCTCAGGGGCGAGTTCACTACGAGCAGTACTTC
TRBJ2-7 | TRBV6-6 | 13 | many | - | CATREDSSYEQYF | TGTGCCACCAGAGAGGACAGCTCCTACGAGCAGTACTTC
TRBJ2-5 | TRBV10-2 | 18 | many | TRBD2 | CASSESLAGGTFQETQYF | TGCGCCAGCAGTGAGTCCTTAGCGGGGGGTACATTTCAAGAGACCCAGTACTTC
TRBJ2-3 | TRBV3-1 | 14 | many | TRBD2 | CASQLAGVIDTQYF | TGTGCCAGCCAGCTAGCGGGGGTAATAGATACGCAGTATTTT
TRBJ2-3 | TRBV20-1 | 14 | many | - | CSARAGGETDTQYF | TGCAGTGCTAGAGCCGGGGGAGAGACAGATACGCAGTATTTT
TRBJ2-1 | TRBV5-6 | 11 | many | - | CASSTYNEQFF | TGTGCCAGCAGCACGTACAATGAGCAGTTCTTC
TRBJ2-5 | TRBV6-1 | 16 | many | - | CASSRSADQGQETQYF | TGTGCCAGCAGTAGAAGCGCCGACCAGGGCCAAGAGACCCAGTACTTC
TRBJ1-1 | TRBV12-3/TRBV12-4 | 14 | many | - | CASSFGGKNTEAFF | TGTGCCAGCAGTTTCGGGGGCAAGAACACTGAAGCTTTCTTT
TRBJ1-5 | TRBV7-9 | 14 | - | TRBD1 | CASSSGYEGQPQNF | TGTGCCAGCAGCTCCGGTTATGAGGGACAGCCCCAGAATTTT
TRBJ1-1 | TRBV29-1 | 13 | many | - | CSAEAGEDTEAFF | TGCAGCGCCGAGGCCGGGGAGGACACTGAAGCTTTCTTT
TRBJ2-5 | TRBV7-2 | 15 | many | TRBD2 | CASSYSGGAAETQYF | TGTGCCAGCAGCTATAGCGGGGGGGCGGCGGAGACCCAGTACTTC
TRBJ2-1 | TRBV6-2/TRBV6-3 | 14 | many | - | CASSPASISNEQFF | TGTGCCAGCAGTCCCGCATCGATTTCCAATGAGCAGTTCTTC
TRBJ1-2 | TRBV18 | 13 | many | - | CASSGDSNYGYTF | TGTGCCAGCTCCGGTGACTCCAACTATGGCTACACCTTC
TRBJ2-7 | TRBV3-1 | 14 | many | TRBD1 | CASSHGGTGYEQYF | TGTGCCAGCAGCCATGGTGGGACAGGCTACGAGCAGTACTTC
TRBJ1-1 | TRBV20-1 | 16 | many | TRBD1 | CSARVDRGRGPNGPTF | TGCAGTGCTAGAGTCGACAGGGGGCGCGGCCCAAACGGACCCACCTTT
TRBJ1-3 | TRBV20-1 | 15 | many | TRBD1 | CSASFTGGFGNTIYF | TGCAGTGCTAGTTTTACAGGGGGCTTTGGAAACACCATATATTTT
TRBJ2-7 | TRBV7-7 | 16 | many | TRBD2 | CASSLRVARGAYEQYF | TGTGCCAGCAGCTTAAGGGTGGCGCGGGGGGCCTACGAGCAGTACTTC
TRBJ2-4 | TRBV20-1 | 15 | many | - | CSARERELAKNIQYF | TGCAGTGCTAGAGAGCGGGAACTAGCCAAAAACATTCAGTACTTC
TRBJ1-1 | TRBV5-1 | 15 | few | - | CASSPDESTSTEAFF | TGCGCCAGCAGCCCCGATGAGTCGACAAGCACTGAAGCTTTCTTT
TRBJ1-1 | TRBV7-9 | 14 | many | - | CASSPGASDTEAFF | TGTGCCAGCAGCCCCGGGGCCTCGGACACTGAAGCTTTCTTT
TRBJ1-1 | TRBV18 | 13 | many | TRBD1 | CASSTGTETEAFF | TGTGCCAGTTCTACCGGGACAGAGACTGAAGCTTTCTTT
TRBJ1-6 | TRBV7-2 | 18 | many | - | CASSLDPEGRSAGSPLHF | TGTGCCAGCAGCTTAGACCCTGAAGGGCGGAGCGCAGGGTCACCCCTCCACTTT
TRBJ1-5 | TRBV20-1 | 13 | many | - | CSATTVSNQPQHF | TGCAGTGCTACGACAGTCAGCAATCAGCCCCAGCATTTT
TRBJ2-1 | TRBV5-5 | 16 | many | TRBD1 | CASSLRQGASDNEQFF | TGTGCCAGCAGTCTAAGACAGGGGGCGAGCGACAATGAGCAGTTCTTC
TRBJ1-1 | TRBV19 | 14 | many | - | CASSNLRENTEAFF | TGTGCCAGTAGTAATCTCAGGGAGAACACTGAAGCTTTCTTT
TRBJ2-7 | TRBV4-3 | 16 | many | TRBD2 | CASSQEWRGGVYEQYF | TGCGCCAGCAGCCAAGAGTGGCGGGGAGGGGTCTACGAGCAGTACTTC
TRBJ2-3 | TRBV7-2 | 14 | many | - | CASSLGRGGDTQYF | TGTGCCAGCAGCTTGGGGAGGGGGGGAGATACGCAGTATTTT